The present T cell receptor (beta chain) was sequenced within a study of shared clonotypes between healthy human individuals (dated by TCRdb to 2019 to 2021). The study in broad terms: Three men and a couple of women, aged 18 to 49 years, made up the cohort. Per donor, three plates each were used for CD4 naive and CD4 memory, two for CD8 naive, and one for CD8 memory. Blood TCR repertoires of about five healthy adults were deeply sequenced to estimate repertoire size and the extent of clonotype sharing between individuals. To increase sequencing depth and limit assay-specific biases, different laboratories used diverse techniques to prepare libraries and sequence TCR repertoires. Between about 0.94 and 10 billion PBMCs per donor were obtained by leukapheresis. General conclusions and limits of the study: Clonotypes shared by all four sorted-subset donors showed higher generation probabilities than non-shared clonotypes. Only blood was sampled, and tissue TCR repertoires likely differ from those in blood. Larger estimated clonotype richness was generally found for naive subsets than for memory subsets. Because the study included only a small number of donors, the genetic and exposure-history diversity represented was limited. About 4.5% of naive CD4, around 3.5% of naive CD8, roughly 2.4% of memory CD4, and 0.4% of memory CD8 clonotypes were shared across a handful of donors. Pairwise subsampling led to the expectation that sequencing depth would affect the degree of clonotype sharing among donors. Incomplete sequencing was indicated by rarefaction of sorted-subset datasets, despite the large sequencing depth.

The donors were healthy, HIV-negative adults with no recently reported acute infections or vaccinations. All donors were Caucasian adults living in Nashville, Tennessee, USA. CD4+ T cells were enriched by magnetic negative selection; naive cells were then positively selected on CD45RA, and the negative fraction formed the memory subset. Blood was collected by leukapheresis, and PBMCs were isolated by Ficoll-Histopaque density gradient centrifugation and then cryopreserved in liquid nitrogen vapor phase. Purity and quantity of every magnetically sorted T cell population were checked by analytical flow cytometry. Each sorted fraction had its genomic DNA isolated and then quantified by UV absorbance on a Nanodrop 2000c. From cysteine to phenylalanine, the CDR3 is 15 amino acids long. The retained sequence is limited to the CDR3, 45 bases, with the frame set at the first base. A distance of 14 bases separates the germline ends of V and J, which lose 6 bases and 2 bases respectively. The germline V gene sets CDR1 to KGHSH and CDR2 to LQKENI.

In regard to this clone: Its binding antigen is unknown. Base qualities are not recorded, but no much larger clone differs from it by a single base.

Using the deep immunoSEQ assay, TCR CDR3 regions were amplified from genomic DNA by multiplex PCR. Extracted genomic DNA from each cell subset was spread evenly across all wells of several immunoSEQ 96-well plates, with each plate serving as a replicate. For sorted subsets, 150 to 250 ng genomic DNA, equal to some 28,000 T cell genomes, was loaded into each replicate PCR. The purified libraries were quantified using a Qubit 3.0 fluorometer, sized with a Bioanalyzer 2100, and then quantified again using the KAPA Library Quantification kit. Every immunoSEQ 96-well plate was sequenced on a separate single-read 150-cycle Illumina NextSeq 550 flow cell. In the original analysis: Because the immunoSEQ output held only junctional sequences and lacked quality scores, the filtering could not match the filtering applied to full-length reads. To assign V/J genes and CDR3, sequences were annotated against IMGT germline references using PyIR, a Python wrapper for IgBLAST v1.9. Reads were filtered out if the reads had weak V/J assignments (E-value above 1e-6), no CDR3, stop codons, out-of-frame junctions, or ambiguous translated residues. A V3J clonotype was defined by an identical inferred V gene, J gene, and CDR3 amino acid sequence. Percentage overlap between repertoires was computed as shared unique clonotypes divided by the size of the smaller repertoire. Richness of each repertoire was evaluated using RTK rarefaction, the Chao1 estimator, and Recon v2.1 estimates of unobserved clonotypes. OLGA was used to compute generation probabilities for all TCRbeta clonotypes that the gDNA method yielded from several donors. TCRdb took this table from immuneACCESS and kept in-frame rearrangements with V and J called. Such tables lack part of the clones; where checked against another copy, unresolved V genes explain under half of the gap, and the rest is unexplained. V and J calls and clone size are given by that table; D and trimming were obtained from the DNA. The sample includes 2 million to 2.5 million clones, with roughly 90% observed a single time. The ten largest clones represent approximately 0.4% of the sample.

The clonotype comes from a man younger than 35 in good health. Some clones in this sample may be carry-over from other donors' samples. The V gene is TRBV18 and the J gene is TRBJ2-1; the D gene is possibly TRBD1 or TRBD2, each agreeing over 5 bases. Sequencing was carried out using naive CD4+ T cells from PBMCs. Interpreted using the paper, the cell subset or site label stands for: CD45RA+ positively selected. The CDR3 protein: CASSPGTRPYNEQFF. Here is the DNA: TGTGCCAGCTCCCCTGGGACGCGACCCTACAATGAGCAGTTCTTC.